Following are 28 T cell receptor beta chains from one sample sequenced in a study of OX40 agonist ivuxolimab in advanced cancers. Library preparation employed the immunoSEQ multiplex PCR assay. The table was pulled from immuneACCESS by TCRdb, which kept in-frame rearrangements only. Such tables lose some clones; where checked, under half of the loss comes from unresolved V genes, and the rest has no known cause. For this sample the table gives tens of thousands of clones, of which roughly 92% were detected only once. The top ten constitute around 0.64% of the sample. This specimen consisted of CD4+ or CD8+ T cells sorted from blood, obtained in a trial of the OX40 agonist ivuxolimab. All receptors come from an adult with an advanced solid tumor such as melanoma, head and neck, liver or kidney cancer.

The V and J genes are TRBV18 and TRBJ2-3, with 7 positions matching TRBD1. V dropped 5 bases and J dropped 1; count of bases not matched to a gene: 6. The CDR3 length is 15 residues. The germline V gene has CDR1 KGHSH and CDR2 LQKENI. CDR3 loop: CASSGQGQRTDTQYF. In nucleotides, the CDR3 is TGTGCCAGCTCAGGCCAGGGACAGCGCACAGATACGCAGTATTTT.

The chain has TRBV20-1 and TRBJ2-7; D is ambiguous. This CDR3 contains 10 residues. The germline V and J ends were trimmed by 3 bases and 4 bases, with 4 bases remaining between them. The germline CDR1 and CDR2 sequences are DFQATT and SNEGSKA (reference sequence). Here the CDR3 reads CSASSYEQYF. The DNA of the CDR3 is TGCAGTGCTAGCTCTTACGAGCAGTACTTC.

The rearrangement joins TRBV10-2 to TRBJ2-3; no definite D call. The germline V gene has CDR1 WSHSY and CDR2 SAAADI. Trimming stripped 8 bases from V and 4 bases from J, with 7 bases between. This CDR3 comprises 11 residues. CDR3 DNA: TGCGCCAGCTCGAACCCAGATACGCAGTATTTT. It specifies CASSNPDTQYF.

The chain is built from TRBV7-2 and TRBJ2-7; D unclear. Germline V gene lookup returns CDR1 SGHTA and CDR2 FQGNSA. The CDR3 spans 13 residues. V lost 1 base and J lost 5, with 9 bases in between. The CDR3 here is CASSLDWLNEQYF. CDR3 coding DNA: TGTGCCAGCAGCTTAGATTGGCTGAACGAGCAGTACTTC.

The gene calls are TRBV30 and TRBJ2-3; D is perhaps TRBD1 (6 bases). Germline CDR1 is GTSNPN and CDR2 is SVGIG (reference sequence). CDR3 length: 13 residues. Between the trimmed V and J ends, which lost 4 bases and 6 bases, there was a span of 14 bases. In DNA, the CDR3 is TGTGCCTGGAAATCAACAGGGACGGATACGCAGTATTTT. The encoded protein is CAWKSTGTDTQYF.

The CDR3 sequence is CASSRDRRNTGELFF. The CDR3 DNA is TGTGCCAGCAGCCGGGACAGGAGGAACACCGGGGAGCTGTTTTTT. The rearrangement links TRBV5-6 to TRBJ2-2; 8 bases line up with TRBD1. Germline CDR1 reads SGHDT; CDR2 reads YYEEEE. This CDR3 is built from 15 residues. Trimming removed 4 bases from V and 1 base from J; junction bases left unmatched: 3.

The V and J genes are TRBV6-5 and TRBJ1-1; D is unclear. CDR1 and CDR2 from the germline V gene are MNHEY and SVGAGI. The CDR3 has 16 amino acids. Trimming left V 0 bases short and J 1 base short, with 12 bases between. The CDR3 sequence is CASSYSALGKNTEAFF. The DNA of the CDR3 is TGTGCCAGCAGTTACTCAGCCCTGGGGAAGAACACTGAAGCTTTCTTT.

J is TRBJ2-5 and V is TRBV7-6; TRBD1 matches 10 bases. V shed 1 base and J 7 bases; nucleotides not matched to a gene: 6. Germline V gives CDR1 SGHVS, CDR2 FNYEAQ. The CDR3 runs 15 residues. This chain's CDR3 is CASSLEDRGRVTQYF. For the CDR3, the DNA is TGTGCCAGCAGCTTAGAAGACAGGGGGCGTGTGACCCAGTACTTC.

The CDR3 bases are TGCGCCAGCAGCCCGGGGCTAGCGGGGCCCTCTTCCACCGGGGAGCTGTTTTTT. Its protein product is CASSPGLAGPSSTGELFF. The chain employs TRBV5-1 and TRBJ2-2, with TRBD2 matching over 9 bases. The germline CDR1 and CDR2 sequences are SGHRS and YFSETQ. V lost 4 bases and J lost 4; bases outside the gene matches: 14. This CDR3 region has 18 residues. The variable domain in full, with the rest retrieved from reference TRBV5-1 and TRBJ2-2, is KAGVTQTPRYLIKTRGQQVTLSCSPISGHRSVSWYQQTPGQGLQFLFEYFSETQRNKGNFPGRFSGRQFSNSRSEMNVSTLELGDSALYLCASSPGLAGPSSTGELFFGEGSRLTVL.

The genes are TRBV19 and TRBJ2-7; the match to TRBD1 covers 8 bases. CDR3 length: 16 residues. Germline lookup yields CDR1 LNHDA and CDR2 SQIVND (reference sequence). V lost 10 bases to trimming and J lost 2 bases; unmatched junction nucleotides: 16. CDR3 in amino acids: CAKRDRRVRGPYEQYF. DNA of the CDR3: TGTGCCAAACGGGACAGGCGGGTGCGGGGCCCCTACGAGCAGTACTTC.

This clone was found once. The chain carries TRBV2 and TRBJ1-1; D unclear. V was trimmed by 3 bases and J by 4 bases, leaving 15 bases between them. The CDR3 consists of 15 residues. The germline V gene has CDR1 SNHLY and CDR2 FYNNEI. CDR3 loop: CASSEVRRPSTEAFF. DNA for the CDR3: TGTGCCAGCAGTGAGGTGAGGAGGCCTAGCACTGAAGCTTTCTTT.

CDR3 residues: CASSYSGTTLGEQFF. The DNA for the CDR3 is TGTGCCAGCAGTTACTCCGGGACCACCCTCGGTGAGCAGTTCTTC. The chain joins TRBV6-5 to TRBJ2-1; D could derive from TRBD1 or TRBD2 (5 bases each). V was cut by 0 bases and J by 9 bases, with 15 bases left in between. The CDR3 totals 15 residues. Germline V CDR1 and CDR2: MNHEY, SVGAGI.

The chain uses TRBV7-8 and TRBJ2-5; D might be TRBD2 (5 bases). Matching the DNA end better, TRBJ2-7 makes the J call doubtful. The CDR3 totals 15 residues. The germline V gene has CDR1 SGHVS and CDR2 FQNEAQ. Here the CDR3 DNA reads TGTGCCAGCAGCCCCAATTCCGGGGTGGCAGGCGAGCAGTACTTC. Residues: CASSPNSGVAGEQYF.

The V call is TRBV29-1, the J call TRBJ2-1; 14 bases are shared with TRBD2. Trimming took 7 bases from V and 6 from J; bases not matched to a gene: 14. CDR1 and CDR2 from the germline V gene are SQVTM and ANQGSEA. The CDR3 totals 17 residues. The CDR3 region is CSGAGTSGSSAGNEQFF. The CDR3 DNA reads as TGCAGCGGGGCCGGGACTAGCGGGAGTTCAGCCGGCAATGAGCAGTTCTTC.

The rearrangement uses TRBV30 and TRBJ2-3; D gene uncertain. This CDR3 comprises 13 residues. Trimming left V 2 bases short and J 9 bases short, with 15 bases between. CDR1 is GTSNPN and CDR2 is SVGIG in the germline V gene (reference sequence). CDR3 sequence: CAWSPAHLGTQYF. The CDR3 DNA sequence: TGTGCCTGGAGTCCAGCGCATCTCGGAACGCAGTATTTT.

This rearrangement joins TRBV23-1 to TRBJ2-7; D possibly corresponds to TRBD1 (6 bases). TRBV23-1 is an ORF for which the function is uncertain. V gave up 3 bases and J gave up 3 bases, with 21 bases separating them. The CDR3 runs to 17 residues. The CDR3 is CASSQPGTPGSLYEQYF. The DNA of the CDR3 is TGCGCCAGCAGTCAGCCCGGGACACCGGGCTCGCTCTACGAGCAGTACTTC.

The genes are TRBV5-6 and TRBJ2-2; possible D gene TRBD1, 5 bases. This CDR3 contains 16 residues. The ends were cut back, 2 bases at V and 3 bases at J, with 14 bases in the middle. Germline CDR1 reads SGHDT; CDR2 reads YYEEEE. The CDR3 DNA sequence: TGTGCCAGCAGCTTTGCTAGGGGATATGACACCGGGGAGCTGTTTTTT. Protein product: CASSFARGYDTGELFF.

This rearrangement joins TRBV7-8 to TRBJ2-5; either TRBD1 or TRBD2 may supply D (5 bases each). The CDR3 has 11 residues. Per germline, CDR1 SGHVS and CDR2 FQNEAQ. V dropped 11 bases and J dropped 3 bases, with 10 bases sitting between them. CDR3 DNA sequence: TGTGCCCTTCTGGGGGAAGAGACCCAGTACTTC. Translating gives CALLGEETQYF.

A single count supports this clone. The gene calls are TRBV7-8 and TRBJ1-2; TRBD1 matches at 8 bases. The J segment lost 1 base and the V segment lost 5 bases, leaving 9 bases of the junction unmatched. Germline assignment: CDR1 SGHVS and CDR2 FQNEAQ. This CDR3 is 16 amino acids long. CDR3 in amino acids: CASSTPDRGSNYGYTF. CDR3 nucleotides: TGTGCCAGCAGCACCCCAGACAGGGGAAGTAACTATGGCTACACCTTC.

The chain employs TRBV30 and TRBJ1-5; maybe TRBD1 (6 bases). The V gene's germline CDR1 is GTSNPN and CDR2 SVGIG (reference sequence). This CDR3 has 14 residues. Between the trimmed V and J ends, which lost 0 bases and 3 bases, there was a span of 9 bases. The CDR3 DNA follows: TGTGCCTGGAGTGTAGGACAGCCCAATCAGCCCCAGCATTTT. It translates to CAWSVGQPNQPQHF.

The chain is built from TRBV5-6 and TRBJ2-7; 9 bases match TRBD1. This CDR3 contains 18 residues. From germline, CDR1 is SGHDT and CDR2 YYEEEE. Trimming removed 0 bases from V and 1 base from J; junction bases left unmatched: 11. CDR3 region: CASSLAFGQGPTSYEQYF. CDR3 in DNA: TGTGCCAGCAGCTTGGCCTTTGGACAGGGGCCGACTTCCTACGAGCAGTACTTC.

The rearrangement uses TRBV7-9 and TRBJ2-5, with 9 bases lining up with TRBD2. The CDR3 contains 16 residues. The junction had 8 bases not matched to a gene; V was cut back by 1 base and J by 5 bases. The germline V gene has CDR1 SEHNR and CDR2 FQNEAQ (reference sequence). In DNA form, the CDR3 reads TGTGCCAGCAGCTTAGGCCCTAGCGGGATCTTGGAGACCCAGTACTTC. Its translation: CASSLGPSGILETQYF.

This sequence joins TRBV5-4 and TRBJ1-6; D is uncertain. Germline CDR1 reads SGHNT; CDR2 reads YYREEE (reference sequence). The V end lost 0 bases, the J end lost 14 bases, and 9 bases lay between the germline ends. The CDR3 has 12 amino acids. CDR3 region: CASSLGPGALHF. The CDR3 DNA is TGTGCCAGCAGCTTGGGCCCCGGGGCCCTCCACTTT.

In this sample, this clone turned up a few times. The gene calls are TRBV6-6 and TRBJ2-7, with TRBD1 as a possible D gene (6 bases). V was cut by 5 bases and J by 3 bases, with 8 bases left in between. Germline CDR1 MNHNY, CDR2 SVGAGI (reference sequence). The CDR3 totals 12 residues. CDR3 in amino acids: CASSQQGYEQYF. The DNA for the CDR3 is TGTGCCAGCAGTCAACAGGGCTACGAGCAGTACTTC.

This clone occurred once. The chain uses TRBV5-1 and TRBJ1-6; 10 bases align to TRBD1. V lost 4 bases to trimming and J lost 10 bases; unmatched junction nucleotides: 11. The CDR3 loop spans 16 amino acids. Germline lookup yields CDR1 SGHRS and CDR2 YFSETQ. The CDR3 loop is CASSTGGDRGRSPLHF. The CDR3 DNA is TGCGCCAGCAGCACCGGGGGGGACAGGGGTAGGTCACCCCTCCACTTT.

This clone is a singleton in its sample. This sequence joins TRBV7-8 and TRBJ1-5; D not certain. CDR1 is SGHVS, CDR2 FQNEAQ, per germline. The ends were cut back, 3 bases at V and 1 base at J, with 4 bases in the middle. This CDR3 comprises 13 residues. The CDR3 DNA reads TGTGCCAGCAGCTTTTACAGCAATCAGCCCCAGCATTTT. Its protein is CASSFYSNQPQHF.

V and J are TRBV19 and TRBJ2-1; D gene unclear. CDR3 length equals 11 residues. The germline V gene encodes CDR1 LNHDA and CDR2 SQIVND (reference sequence). Trimming took 5 bases from V and 9 from J, leaving 8 bases between them. This CDR3 reads CASSLYGEQFF. DNA of the CDR3: TGTGCCAGTAGTCTATATGGTGAGCAGTTCTTC.

The chain links TRBV19 to TRBJ2-1; 7 nucleotides match TRBD1. With 4 bases clipped from V and 4 bases from J, the junction kept 7 bases outside the gene matches. The CDR3 is 15 amino acids. Germline CDR1 reads LNHDA; CDR2 reads SQIVND (reference sequence). Here the CDR3 DNA reads TGTGCCAGTAGTACCCCTCGGGGACAGTACAATGAGCAGTTCTTC. This translates into CASSTPRGQYNEQFF.